This passage covers 24 T cell receptor beta chains from one sample sequenced in a study of cytomegalovirus exposure and HLA in healthy donors. Method: immunoSEQ multiplex PCR; TCRdb's copy keeps in-frame clones and lacks some. The sample has about 98,000 clones, approximately 88% seen once; the top ten hold roughly 3.9%. The sequenced material came from PBMCs. Every receptor here comes from a woman in her twenties or thirties in good health and CMV-seronegative.

V is TRBV5-4 and J is TRBJ2-2; TRBD2 matches at 8 bases. The CDR3 covers 15 residues. Germline assignment: CDR1 SGHNT and CDR2 YYREEE (reference sequence). V was pared by 3 bases and J by 4 bases, with 5 bases of the junction left unmatched. The CDR3 DNA follows: TGTGCCAGCAGCTCACTAGCGGAGTCCACCGGGGAGCTGTTTTTT. Encoded protein: CASSSLAESTGELFF.

The rearrangement links TRBV27 to TRBJ2-2; 9 nucleotides align to TRBD2. The V and J ends lost 6 bases and 4 bases, in that order; junction bases with no gene match: 9. Per the germline V gene, CDR1 is MNHEY and CDR2 is SMNVEV (reference sequence). The CDR3 is 16 amino acids. The CDR3 nucleotides read TGTGCCAGCAGCCGAACACTAGCGGGTCGCACCGGGGAGCTGTTTTTT. Protein: CASSRTLAGRTGELFF.

This clone was observed a single time. The rearrangement uses TRBV4-2 and TRBJ2-1, with no clear D. Germline V CDR1 and CDR2: LGHNA, YNFKEQ. The CDR3 totals 13 residues. Deletions cut 0 bases from V and 7 bases from J, with 7 bases between. CDR3 in DNA: TGTGCCAGCAGCCAAGATCCCTTTAATGAGCAGTTCTTC. It translates to CASSQDPFNEQFF.

This clone appeared a single time. The rearrangement uses TRBV9 and TRBJ2-3, with TRBD2 identical over 11 bases. The trim removed 4 bases at V and 1 base at J, leaving 5 bases unmatched. The CDR3 runs 16 residues. The germline CDR1 and CDR2 sequences are SGDLS and YYNGEE. This CDR3 reads CASSKGGLAGTDTQYF. Written as DNA, the CDR3 is TGTGCCAGCAGCAAAGGGGGACTAGCGGGCACAGATACGCAGTATTTT.

The rearrangement joins TRBV7-9 to TRBJ2-1; maybe TRBD2 (5 bases). The CDR3 contains 16 residues. The V gene lost 4 bases and the J gene lost 7 bases, with 20 bases spanning the gap. CDR1 is SEHNR and CDR2 is FQNEAQ in the germline V gene (reference sequence). The CDR3 region has the DNA TGTGCCAGCAGCTCCTCGACTGGTGGTGGCGGGAATGAGCAGTTCTTC. As protein: CASSSSTGGGGNEQFF.

The V call is TRBV6-5, the J call TRBJ2-2; 8 nucleotides agree with TRBD2. V gave up 2 bases and J gave up 1 base; unmatched junction bases: 3. The CDR3 loop spans 16 amino acids. Germline assignment: CDR1 MNHEY and CDR2 SVGAGI. The CDR3 loop reads CASSYRAGGNTGELFF. The DNA of the CDR3 is TGTGCCAGCAGTTACCGCGCGGGGGGGAACACCGGGGAGCTGTTTTTT.

This CDR3 is CASRLQGTNEKLFF. The CDR3 nucleotides read TGCGCCAGCAGACTTCAGGGGACTAATGAAAAACTGTTTTTT. V is TRBV5-1 and J is TRBJ1-4, with D tentatively TRBD1 (6 bases). There are 14 residues in the CDR3. Germline V gene lookup returns CDR1 SGHRS and CDR2 YFSETQ. V dropped 5 bases and J dropped 2 bases, with 10 bases sitting between them.

V and J are TRBV9 and TRBJ2-1; 8 bases fit TRBD2. Germline V gene lookup returns CDR1 SGDLS and CDR2 YYNGEE. The CDR3 is 13 residues long. V gave up 10 bases and J gave up 7 bases; unmatched junction bases: 10. The CDR3 loop reads CASKREQVNEQFF. The CDR3 coding sequence is TGTGCCTCAAAGCGGGAGCAGGTTAATGAGCAGTTCTTC. Variable domain in full (rest from reference TRBV9 and TRBJ2-1): DSGVTQTPKHLITATGQRVTLRCSPRSGDLSVYWYQQSLDQGLQFLIQYYNGEERAKGNILERFSAQQFPDLHSELNLSSLELGDSALYFCASKREQVNEQFFGPGTRLTVL.

The rearrangement uses TRBV7-6 and TRBJ2-7; 15 bases line up with TRBD2. Looked up from germline, CDR1 is SGHVS and CDR2 is FNYEAQ. The CDR3 loop spans 16 amino acids. V gave up 3 bases and J gave up 3 bases; unmatched junction bases: 3. The CDR3 coding sequence is TGTGCCAGCAGCTTGGGGACTAGCGGGGGGTACTACGAGCAGTACTTC. Translation gives CASSLGTSGGYYEQYF.

V and J are TRBV5-1 and TRBJ1-2; TRBD1 is a possible D gene (5 bases). Trimming left V 3 bases short and J 3 bases short, with 9 bases between. This CDR3 has 13 amino acids. Germline V gene data show CDR1 as SGHRS and CDR2 as YFSETQ. The CDR3, as DNA: TGCGCCAGCAGCTCCTCGGGGGACTATGGCTACACCTTC. Protein: CASSSSGDYGYTF.

The chain carries TRBV28 and TRBJ2-3, with TRBD2 as a possible D gene (6 bases). Germline values: CDR1 MDHEN, CDR2 SYDVKM. The CDR3 is 14 residues long. V shed 10 bases and J shed 3 bases, with 17 bases lying between them. CDR3 amino acids: CATNTGARTDTQYF. CDR3 DNA sequence: TGTGCCACCAATACGGGAGCTAGAACAGATACGCAGTATTTT.

This clone was picked up one time. The chain uses TRBV10-1 and TRBJ1-2; possibly TRBD1 for D (5 bases). The germline V and J ends were trimmed by 2 bases and 6 bases, with 10 bases remaining between them. The CDR3 extends over 13 amino acids. Per the germline V gene, CDR1 is WNHNN and CDR2 is SYGVQD (reference sequence). The CDR3 coding sequence is TGCGCCAGCAGTGAGCAGGGAGGACATGGCTACACCTTC. This gives the protein CASSEQGGHGYTF.

The chain combines TRBV4-1 with TRBJ2-7; D unclear. The V gene's germline CDR1 is MGHRA and CDR2 YSYEKL. The germline V and J ends were trimmed by 1 base and 3 bases, with 7 bases remaining between them. The CDR3 contains 13 residues. The CDR3 DNA reads as TGCGCCAGCAGCCAAGCACTTGGCTACGAGCAGTACTTC. Protein: CASSQALGYEQYF.

The chain joins TRBV28 to TRBJ1-1; D gene unclear. Germline V gene sequence: CDR1 MDHEN, CDR2 SYDVKM. V lost 1 base, J lost 9 bases, and 9 bases lay in between. This CDR3 spans 12 amino acids. The chain's CDR3 is CASSLSEVKAFF. The CDR3 region has the DNA TGTGCCAGCAGTTTATCAGAGGTAAAAGCTTTCTTT.

In this sample, this clone turned up a few times. The chain joins TRBV7-2 to TRBJ1-2; D call uncertain. This CDR3 comprises 14 residues. Looked up from germline, CDR1 is SGHTA and CDR2 is FQGNSA. The V and J ends lost 0 bases and 4 bases respectively, with 9 bases between them. CDR3 nucleotides: TGTGCCAGCAGCTTAGCGTCGACTTTCTATGGCTACACCTTC. This encodes CASSLASTFYGYTF.

This rearrangement joins TRBV29-1 to TRBJ1-1, with a tentative D call TRBD1 (6 bases). Looked up from germline, CDR1 is SQVTM and CDR2 is ANQGSEA. The CDR3 extends over 12 amino acids. V lost 7 bases and J 0 bases, leaving 9 bases between the germline ends. DNA of the CDR3: TGCAGCGGCAGGGGCTTGAACACTGAAGCTTTCTTT. This translates into CSGRGLNTEAFF.

The gene calls are TRBV11-2 and TRBJ1-1; D not resolved. The CDR3 extends over 11 amino acids. Per the germline V gene, CDR1 is SGHAT and CDR2 is FQNNGV. V lost 2 bases to trimming and J lost 5 bases, with 3 bases between them. The CDR3, as DNA: TGTGCCAGCAGCTTAATAACTGAAGCTTTCTTT. Translation: CASSLITEAFF.

J is TRBJ2-1 and V is TRBV5-1; 7 bases agree with TRBD2. The CDR3 extends over 16 amino acids. Germline loops: CDR1 SGHRS, CDR2 YFSETQ. V dropped 2 bases and J dropped 6; count of bases not matched to a gene: 11. Here the CDR3 DNA reads TGCGCCAGCAGCTTTTATGGACTAGGCACACCCAATGAGCAGTTCTTC. Translating gives CASSFYGLGTPNEQFF.

The chain couples TRBV6-1 to TRBJ1-2; possible D gene TRBD1, 5 bases. In germline, CDR1 is MNHNS, CDR2 SASEGT. The V end was cut by 6 bases, the J end by 3 bases, with 14 bases between. CDR3 length: 14 residues. The CDR3 reads CASRVARADYGYTF. In nucleotides, the CDR3 is TGTGCCAGCAGGGTGGCCAGGGCGGACTATGGCTACACCTTC.

The rearrangement links TRBV27 to TRBJ2-1, with D hard to call. CDR1 and CDR2 from the germline V gene are MNHEY and SMNVEV (reference sequence). The V and J ends lost 6 bases and 2 bases respectively, with 11 bases between them. The CDR3 extends over 14 amino acids. CDR3 sequence: CASSLLNAYNEQFF. DNA of the CDR3: TGTGCCAGCAGCCTATTAAACGCCTACAATGAGCAGTTCTTC.

This clone was seen only once. The chain employs TRBV7-6 and TRBJ2-6; no clear D gene. Germline CDR1 and CDR2: SGHVS and FNYEAQ. The CDR3 is made up of 13 amino acids. V dropped 5 bases and J dropped 3 bases, with 5 bases sitting between them. The CDR3 DNA reads TGTGCCAGCAGCCGCGGTGGGGCCAACGTCCTGACTTTC. Its protein is CASSRGGANVLTF.

The rearrangement uses TRBV9 and TRBJ1-4, with D possibly matching TRBD1 (6 bases). Germline assignment: CDR1 SGDLS and CDR2 YYNGEE. The CDR3 runs to 15 residues. V gave up 4 bases and J gave up 2 bases, with 12 bases separating them. The CDR3 DNA is TGTGCCAGCAGCCCCGGGGGGCGGACTAATGAAAAACTGTTTTTT. Its protein product is CASSPGGRTNEKLFF.

This chain uses TRBV19 with TRBJ1-4; a possible D gene is TRBD1 (5 bases). The length of the CDR3 is 14 residues. V shed 5 bases and J shed 8 bases, with 15 bases lying between them. Germline V gene data show CDR1 as LNHDA and CDR2 as SQIVND (reference sequence). CDR3 loop: CASSALGAREKLFF. The CDR3 DNA reads TGTGCCAGTAGTGCACTTGGGGCCCGCGAAAAACTGTTTTTT.

The V call is TRBV7-9, the J call TRBJ2-7, with 8 bases lining up with TRBD2. This CDR3 is 15 amino acids long. V lost 5 bases and J lost 2; bases outside the gene matches: 8. CDR1 SEHNR and CDR2 FQNEAQ come from the germline V gene (reference sequence). CDR3 sequence reads: CASSLSGNPPYEQYF. The DNA for the CDR3 is TGTGCCAGCAGCCTTAGCGGGAACCCCCCCTACGAGCAGTACTTC.